This TCR beta chain derives from a study of blood T cell repertoires in COVID-19. Study in general: The samples span acute and convalescent COVID-19 from the United States, Italy and Spain. The cDNA or gDNA used as material had been derived from T cells, B-cell-depleted T cells, or PBMCs.

This CDR3 is 15 amino acids long. V was pared by 2 bases and J by 3 bases, with 13 bases between. Germline CDR1 and CDR2: SGHTA and FQGNSA. Original analysis: Amplification with reference gene primers provided the estimates of nucleated cell counts. TCRdb keeps only in-frame clones here, not all; method: immunoSEQ multiplex PCR. V and J calls plus clone size are reproduced from that table; the DNA served to infer D and trimming. The sample comprises some 240,000 clones, 84% of which are singletons, and roughly 1.4% rests with the top ten. This chain uses TRBV7-2 with TRBJ1-1; D remains ambiguous. The sample taken for sequencing was peripheral blood. The TCR sequence derives from a woman between 40 and 55 years old who had recovered from COVID-19. The CDR3 sequence is CASSLRASGDTEAFF. CDR3 DNA: TGTGCCAGCAGCTTAAGGGCCTCCGGGGACACTGAAGCTTTCTTT. Drawing the rest from reference TRBV7-2 and TRBJ1-1, the complete variable domain is GAGVSQSPSNKVTEKGKDVELRCDPISGHTALYWYRQSLGQGLEFLIYFQGNSAPDKSGLPSDRFSAERTGGSVSTLTIQRTQQEDSAVYLCASSLRASGDTEAFFGQGTRLTVV.